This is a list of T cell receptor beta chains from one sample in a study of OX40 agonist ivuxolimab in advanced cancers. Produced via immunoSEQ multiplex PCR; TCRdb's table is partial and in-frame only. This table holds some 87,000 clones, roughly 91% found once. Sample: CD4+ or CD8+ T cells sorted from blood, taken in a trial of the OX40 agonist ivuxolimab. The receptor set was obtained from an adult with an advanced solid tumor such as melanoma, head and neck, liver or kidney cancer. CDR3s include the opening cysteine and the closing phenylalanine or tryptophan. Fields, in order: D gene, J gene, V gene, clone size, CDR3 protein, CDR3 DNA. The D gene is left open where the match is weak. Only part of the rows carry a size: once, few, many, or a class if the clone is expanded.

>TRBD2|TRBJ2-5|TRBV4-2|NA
CASSPGTSGIETQYF
TGTGCCAGCAGCCCCGGGACTAGCGGGATTGAGACCCAGTACTTC
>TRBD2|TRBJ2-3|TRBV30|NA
CAWSGLTSGFTDTQYF
TGTGCCTGGAGTGGACTGACTAGCGGATTCACAGATACGCAGTATTTT
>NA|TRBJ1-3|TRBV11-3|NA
CASSLGASSGNTIYF
TGTGCCAGCAGCTTAGGAGCCAGCTCTGGAAACACCATATATTTT
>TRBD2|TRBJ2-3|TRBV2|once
CASSRLAVATDTQYF
TGTGCCAGCAGTAGACTAGCGGTTGCCACAGATACGCAGTATTTT
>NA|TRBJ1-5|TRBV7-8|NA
CASSLSTGSHQPQHF
TGTGCCAGCAGCTTATCGACAGGTTCGCACCAGCCCCAGCATTTT
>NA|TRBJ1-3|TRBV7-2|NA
CASSLDPASSGNTIYF
TGTGCCAGCAGCTTAGATCCGGCAAGCTCTGGAAACACCATATATTTT
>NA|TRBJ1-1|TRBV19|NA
CASSIRGANTEAFF
TGTGCCAGTAGTATAAGGGGGGCGAACACTGAAGCTTTCTTT
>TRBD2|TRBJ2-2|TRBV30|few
CAWKGRTGGLTGELFF
TGTGCCTGGAAAGGGAGGACGGGAGGTCTCACCGGGGAGCTGTTTTTT
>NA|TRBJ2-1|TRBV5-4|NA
CASSLVGVNNEQFF
TGTGCCAGCAGCTTGGTAGGGGTTAACAATGAGCAGTTCTTC
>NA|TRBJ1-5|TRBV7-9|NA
CASSLDLGSNQPQHF
TGTGCCAGCAGCTTAGACCTCGGTAGCAATCAGCCCCAGCATTTT
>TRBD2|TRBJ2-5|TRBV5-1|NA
CASSLVTSGRGGKETQYF
TGCGCCAGCAGCTTGGTCACTAGCGGGAGAGGGGGAAAAGAGACCCAGTACTTC
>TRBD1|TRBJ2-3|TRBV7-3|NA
CASSLRTGDPTDTQYF
TGTGCCAGCAGCTTAAGGACAGGGGATCCCACAGATACGCAGTATTTT
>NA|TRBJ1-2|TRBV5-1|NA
CASSLVGDYGYTF
TGCGCCAGCAGCTTGGTTGGTGACTATGGCTACACCTTC
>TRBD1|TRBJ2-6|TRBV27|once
CASSLGRGRSGANVLTF
TGTGCCAGCAGTTTAGGCAGGGGGCGGTCTGGGGCCAACGTCCTGACTTTC
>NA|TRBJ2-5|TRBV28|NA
CASRLGAETQYF
TGTGCCAGCCGCCTTGGGGCAGAGACCCAGTACTTC
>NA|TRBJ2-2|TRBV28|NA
CASMGWDTGELFF
TGTGCCAGCATGGGTTGGGACACCGGGGAGCTGTTTTTT